What follows are 6 T cell receptor beta chains derived from one specimen sequenced in a study of CXCR3-negative and CXCR3-positive naive CD8 T cells. UMI-labeled TRB cDNA libraries were prepared by 5' RACE. TCRdb reprocessed the 5' RACE reads, with one entry per CDR3 protein and no DNA. This sample carries over 70,000 distinct CDR3 sequences, with 0.75% to 0.95% going to the ten biggest clones. Study outcomes and limitations: The study found more hydrophobic TRB CDR3s in CXCR3-positive naive cells than in CXCR3-negative naive cells.

These TCRs are of unknown antigen specificity. Sequencing input: naive CXCR3+ CD8+ T cells from blood. This sample's subset: CD45RO-CCR7+CD27+CD95- naive CD8+ T cells expressing CXCR3 (TNR3+). The receptors stem from a human donor in good health. Some clones in this sample may be carry-over from other donors' samples.

The rearrangement joins TRBV29-1 to TRBJ2-3; TCRdb selects TRBD2, and the lack of DNA leaves this call unchecked. The CDR3 contains 12 residues. Germline CDR1 and CDR2: SQVTM and ANQGSEA. CDR3 region: CSVWRESDTQYF.

The chain has TRBV12-3 or TRBV12-4 and TRBJ2-1; TCRdb's assignment of TRBD1 cannot be checked, as there is no DNA. The CDR3 spans 15 residues. CDR3 in amino acids: CASGQGGGVYNEQFF.

The chain employs TRBV29-1 and TRBJ2-1; TCRdb's D gene call, TRBD2, goes unchecked for lack of DNA. The CDR3 sequence is 16 residues long. Germline CDR1 SQVTM, CDR2 ANQGSEA. The CDR3 loop reads CSVEEGGTRSYNEQFF.

This chain connects TRBV7-9 to TRBJ2-1; TCRdb selects TRBD1, and the lack of DNA leaves this call unchecked. Germline V gene data show CDR1 as SEHNR and CDR2 as FQNEAQ (reference sequence). This CDR3 is 14 amino acids long. CDR3 protein: CASSLGRGVNEQFF.

The V call is TRBV28, the J call TRBJ1-1. Germline V lookup: CDR1 MDHEN, CDR2 SYDVKM. The CDR3 totals 15 residues. The CDR3 protein is CASSFFGVTGTEAFF.

This rearrangement joins TRBV7-2 to TRBJ2-1; TCRdb proposes TRBD1, but this gene call is untestable without DNA. CDR3 length: 11 residues. Germline V gene lookup returns CDR1 SGHTA and CDR2 FQGNSA. CDR3 residues: CASSLAGNRFF.